Listed here are 28 T cell receptor beta chains from one sample, sequenced in a study of T cell responses to AZD1222 COVID-19 vaccine. The table came from immunoSEQ multiplex PCR; TCRdb's copy has only in-frame clones and leaves some out. The sample has about 88,000 clones, about 89% seen once. Sequenced material: peripheral blood, taken 28 days after the second AZD1222 dose. All receptors derive from an adult who received the AZD1222 COVID-19 vaccine.

The chain has TRBV12-3 or TRBV12-4 and TRBJ1-2; 8 bases match TRBD1. The CDR3 covers 13 residues. Unmatched junction bases numbered 6, after V lost 6 bases and J lost 6 bases. The CDR3 region has the DNA TGTGCCAGCAGCCGACAGGGGAGAGATGGCTACACCTTC. The encoded protein is CASSRQGRDGYTF.

The chain has TRBV19 and TRBJ1-2; D may be TRBD1 (5 bases). The CDR3 contains 16 residues. Trimming pared 5 bases from V and 8 bases from J, leaving 24 bases between. Germline V gives CDR1 LNHDA, CDR2 SQIVND (reference sequence). The CDR3 region has the DNA TGTGCCAGTAGTCCTTTGGCAGGGACGTTCGCGGCGGGCTACACCTTC. Amino acid sequence: CASSPLAGTFAAGYTF.

The V and J genes are TRBV5-5 and TRBJ2-7, with TRBD1 matching over 7 bases. This CDR3 has 14 residues. Trimming removed 6 bases from V and 4 bases from J; junction bases left unmatched: 10. The germline V gene encodes CDR1 SGHKS and CDR2 YYEKEE (reference sequence). The CDR3 is CASTFNRGEYEQYF. In DNA form, the CDR3 reads TGTGCCAGCACATTTAACAGGGGAGAATACGAGCAGTACTTC.

The chain couples TRBV19 to TRBJ1-5; D uncertain. From germline, CDR1 is LNHDA and CDR2 SQIVND (reference sequence). The length of the CDR3 is 14 residues. V lost 5 bases and J 9 bases, leaving 17 bases between the germline ends. CDR3 sequence: CASSFQDGYSPQHF. CDR3 nucleotide sequence: TGTGCCAGTAGTTTCCAGGACGGATATTCGCCCCAGCATTTT.

This clone was seen just once. The chain employs TRBV5-1 and TRBJ2-1; D not resolved. The length of the CDR3 is 13 residues. CDR1 is SGHRS and CDR2 is YFSETQ in the germline V gene. The germline V and J ends were trimmed by 2 bases and 7 bases, with 10 bases remaining between them. DNA for the CDR3: TGCGCCAGCAGCTTTTCGGTCGGGAATGAGCAGTTCTTC. Protein: CASSFSVGNEQFF.

In nucleotides, the CDR3 is TGTGCCAGCAGTCGGGGGTTGGAGACCCAGTACTTC. It translates to CASSRGLETQYF. The V and J genes are TRBV6-6 and TRBJ2-5; D might be TRBD2 (6 bases). Germline CDR1 MNHNY, CDR2 SVGAGI (reference sequence). This CDR3 has 12 residues. The germline V and J ends were trimmed by 5 bases and 5 bases, with 9 bases remaining between them.

This chain connects TRBV3-1 (or the pseudogene TRBV3-2) to TRBJ2-7, with D perhaps matching TRBD1 or TRBD2 (5 bases each). The germline V gene encodes CDR1 LGHDT and CDR2 YNNKEL (reference sequence). The CDR3 runs to 16 residues. Trimming took 1 base from V and 0 from J, leaving 13 bases between them. The CDR3 is CASSQAPTGTSYEQYF. The CDR3 DNA reads TGTGCCAGCAGCCAAGCGCCGACGGGGACCTCCTACGAGCAGTACTTC.

The V and J genes are TRBV19 and TRBJ2-1, with 7 bases identical to TRBD2. The junction had 7 bases not matched to a gene; V was cut back by 5 bases and J by 0 bases. CDR1 and CDR2 (germline): LNHDA, SQIVND (reference sequence). The CDR3 extends over 16 amino acids. The CDR3 nucleotides read TGTGCCAGTAGTGCGGGACTACCTAGCTCCTACAATGAGCAGTTCTTC. This gives the protein CASSAGLPSSYNEQFF.

The chain joins TRBV30 to TRBJ1-1, with a weak D call TRBD1 (5 bases). This CDR3 has 13 residues. Germline V gene lookup returns CDR1 GTSNPN and CDR2 SVGIG (reference sequence). V dropped 5 bases and J dropped 0 bases, with 10 bases sitting between them. Here the CDR3 DNA reads TGTGCCTGGTGCGAGGGGATGAACACTGAAGCTTTCTTT. Translating gives CAWCEGMNTEAFF.

The chain carries TRBV9 and TRBJ1-4; D ambiguous. The CDR3 is made up of 13 amino acids. V shed 0 bases and J shed 8 bases, with 8 bases lying between them. Germline V gene lookup returns CDR1 SGDLS and CDR2 YYNGEE. The CDR3 is CASSVGGKEKLFF. DNA of the CDR3: TGTGCCAGCAGCGTAGGTGGAAAGGAAAAACTGTTTTTT.

The table lists this clone with a count of one. The chain employs TRBV19 and TRBJ1-3; D gene unclear. Germline CDR1 is LNHDA and CDR2 is SQIVND (reference sequence). Trimming removed 5 bases from V and 0 bases from J, with 8 bases in between. The CDR3 is 14 amino acids. CDR3 loop: CASSEYLSGNTIYF. CDR3 nucleotide sequence: TGTGCCAGTAGTGAATACCTCTCTGGAAACACCATATATTTT.

The chain is built from TRBV3-1 (or the pseudogene TRBV3-2) and TRBJ1-2; no firm D call. CDR1 and CDR2 (germline): LGHDT, YNNKEL (reference sequence). V was clipped by 1 base and J by 13 bases, with 19 bases between them. The CDR3 consists of 14 residues. Here the CDR3 DNA reads TGTGCCAGCAGCCAAGGAACCCTAAGCGCATTGTTCACCTTC. It translates to CASSQGTLSALFTF.

This sequence joins TRBV7-8 and TRBJ1-5, with TRBD1 identical over 7 bases. The CDR3 runs to 14 residues. From germline, CDR1 is SGHVS and CDR2 FQNEAQ. The V and J ends lost 1 base and 7 bases, in that order; junction bases with no gene match: 4. CDR3 coding DNA: TGTGCCAGCAGCTTAGGGGACAGTTCCCAGCCCCAGCATTTT. Translating gives CASSLGDSSQPQHF.

This chain's CDR3 is CASSPRYGGVAGYTF. The CDR3 DNA follows: TGTGCCAGCAGCCCGCGGTACGGGGGCGTTGCTGGCTACACCTTC. This sequence joins TRBV11-2 and TRBJ1-2; possible D gene TRBD1, 6 bases. The V gene lost 5 bases and the J gene lost 7 bases, with 20 bases spanning the gap. Per germline, CDR1 SGHAT and CDR2 FQNNGV. The CDR3 sequence is 15 residues long.

This clone has only one observation. The V call is TRBV5-4, the J call TRBJ2-5; D not resolved. CDR1 is SGHNT, CDR2 YYREEE, per germline (reference sequence). CDR3 length equals 13 residues. Trimming shortened V by 4 bases and J by 2 bases, and 9 bases separated the two germline ends. The CDR3 is CASSESQQETQYF. DNA for the CDR3: TGTGCCAGCAGCGAAAGCCAGCAAGAGACCCAGTACTTC.

J is TRBJ1-1 and V is TRBV6-5, with unresolved D. The CDR3 runs 15 residues. With 2 bases removed from V and 1 base from J, the gap between germline ends came to 11 bases. Per germline, CDR1 MNHEY and CDR2 SVGAGI. In DNA, the CDR3 is TGTGCCAGCAGTTACGGTAGCAGGCGGAACACTGAAGCTTTCTTT. This encodes CASSYGSRRNTEAFF.

This chain uses TRBV5-1 with TRBJ1-3; D is possibly TRBD1 (6 bases). The germline gives CDR1 SGHRS, CDR2 YFSETQ. V lost 4 bases and J 6 bases, leaving 14 bases between the germline ends. The CDR3 has 14 residues. The CDR3 region is CASSPPGAVNTIYF. CDR3 DNA: TGCGCCAGCAGCCCCCCGGGGGCGGTAAACACCATATATTTT.

The chain is built from TRBV4-1 and TRBJ1-2; D not resolved. The CDR3 spans 17 residues. Germline V lookup: CDR1 MGHRA, CDR2 YSYEKL. The germline V and J ends were trimmed by 2 bases and 7 bases, with 23 bases remaining between them. The CDR3 sequence is CASSQTAGPRERGGYTF. CDR3 nucleotides: TGCGCCAGCAGCCAAACCGCCGGGCCAAGAGAAAGAGGTGGCTACACCTTC.

The CDR3 sequence: CASSEGQGRTDTQYF. DNA of the CDR3: TGCGCCAGCAGCGAAGGACAGGGGCGCACAGATACGCAGTATTTT. The chain uses TRBV5-1 and TRBJ2-3, with 9 bases aligning to TRBD1. J was trimmed by 1 base and V by 4 bases; bases with no gene match: 4. CDR3 length: 15 residues. CDR1 and CDR2 (germline): SGHRS, YFSETQ.

The V gene is TRBV7-2, the J gene TRBJ2-3; D is tentatively TRBD1 or TRBD2 (5 bases each). CDR3 length: 14 amino acids. V lost 2 bases, J lost 3 bases, and 9 bases lay in between. The germline V gene has CDR1 SGHTA and CDR2 FQGNSA. The CDR3 DNA follows: TGTGCCAGCAGCTTAATGAGGGGAACAGATACGCAGTATTTT. The encoded protein is CASSLMRGTDTQYF.

This rearrangement joins TRBV5-1 to TRBJ2-3, with TRBD2 matching over 8 bases. Per germline, CDR1 SGHRS and CDR2 YFSETQ. The CDR3 is made up of 14 amino acids. J gave up 3 bases and V 2 bases, and 2 bases lay outside the gene matches. Here the CDR3 DNA reads TGCGCCAGCAGCTTAAGCGGGGGTACAGATACGCAGTATTTT. It is translated as CASSLSGGTDTQYF.

This CDR3 is CASSSIADTNEQFF. CDR3 DNA sequence: TGTGCCAGCAGCTCCATCGCCGACACAAATGAGCAGTTCTTC. This rearrangement joins TRBV14 to TRBJ2-1, with no clear D. The germline V and J ends were trimmed by 5 bases and 7 bases, with 15 bases remaining between them. This CDR3 comprises 14 residues. Germline V gives CDR1 SGHDN, CDR2 FVKESK.

V is TRBV5-1 and J is TRBJ1-5, with 7 positions matching TRBD1. The CDR3 length is 15 residues. After removal of 0 bases from V and 3 bases from J, the junction contained 3 bases not matched to a gene. Germline CDR1 reads SGHRS; CDR2 reads YFSETQ. The CDR3 reads CASSLGDRDNQPQHF. In nucleotides, the CDR3 is TGCGCCAGCAGCTTGGGAGACAGGGACAATCAGCCCCAGCATTTT.

The CDR3 sequence is CASSHTLASGTGELFF. The CDR3 DNA is TGTGCCAGCAGCCATACCCTAGCGTCGGGCACCGGGGAGCTGTTTTTT. The V call is TRBV4-2, the J call TRBJ2-2, with TRBD2 as a possible D gene (6 bases). The V and J ends lost 3 bases and 4 bases respectively, with 15 bases between them. In germline, CDR1 is LGHNA, CDR2 YNFKEQ. CDR3 length: 16 amino acids.

The chain combines TRBV18 with TRBJ2-7; the match to TRBD1 covers 11 bases. J gave up 5 bases and V 5 bases, and 5 bases lay outside the gene matches. Looked up from germline, CDR1 is KGHSH and CDR2 is LQKENI. The length of the CDR3 is 14 residues. The CDR3 bases are TGTGCCAGCTCAACCGGGACAGGGGGAGACGAGCAGTACTTC. This sequence encodes CASSTGTGGDEQYF.

This sequence joins TRBV24-1 and TRBJ2-3; D assignment may be TRBD1 or TRBD2 (5 bases each). The CDR3 sequence is 16 residues long. From germline, CDR1 is KGHDR and CDR2 SFDVKD. V gave up 3 bases and J gave up 3 bases, with 15 bases separating them. Here the CDR3 reads CATSDLAGTETDTQYF. In DNA form, the CDR3 reads TGTGCCACCAGTGATCTGGCCGGGACGGAGACAGATACGCAGTATTTT.

The J gene is TRBJ1-2, the V gene TRBV6-5; TRBD1 agrees at 9 bases. V dropped 0 bases and J dropped 0; count of bases not matched to a gene: 2. From germline, CDR1 is MNHEY and CDR2 SVGAGI. The CDR3 contains 16 residues. The CDR3 DNA reads TGTGCCAGCAGTTACTCCGGGACAGGGTCTAACTATGGCTACACCTTC. Its protein product is CASSYSGTGSNYGYTF.

This sequence joins TRBV5-1 and TRBJ2-7, with a weak D call TRBD1 (5 bases). Trimming shortened V by 3 bases and J by 5 bases, and 12 bases separated the two germline ends. The CDR3 length is 13 residues. The germline CDR1 and CDR2 sequences are SGHRS and YFSETQ. The CDR3 loop reads CASSSRAWDEQYF. The CDR3 DNA sequence: TGCGCCAGCAGCTCCAGGGCCTGGGACGAGCAGTACTTC.